This TCR beta chain derives from a study of shared clonotypes between healthy human individuals. Study details: Serving as donors were two women and a few men, whose ages spanned 18 to 49. Study results and limitations: Estimated clonotype richness was generally higher in naive than memory subsets. A handful of donors held about 5% of naive CD4 clonotypes in common.

The repertoire was sequenced with immunoSEQ multiplex PCR; TCRdb's copy has only in-frame clones and lacks some. The table shows about a million clones, with about 72% occurring only once. V lost 7 bases and J lost 7, with 18 bases in between. The CDR3 is 13 residues long. Looked up from germline, CDR1 is SGHRS and CDR2 is YFSETQ. Naive CD45RA+ and memory CD45RA-negative subsets were split from CD4+ cells. Concerning this clone: Its antigen is not identified.

Sequenced input: memory CD4+ T cells from PBMCs. Subset reported: CD45RA-negative fraction. This rearrangement joins TRBV5-1 to TRBJ2-7; D remains ambiguous. This TCR derives from a young man in good health. Some clones in this sample may be carry-over from other donors' samples. The CDR3 is CASARADLGEQYF. The CDR3 nucleotides are TGCGCCAGCGCCCGCGCGGATCTGGGGGAGCAGTACTTC. The full variable domain, in which reference TRBV5-1 and TRBJ2-7 provide the parts outside the CDR3, is KAGVTQTPRYLIKTRGQQVTLSCSPISGHRSVSWYQQTPGQGLQFLFEYFSETQRNKGNFPGRFSGRQFSNSRSEMNVSTLELGDSALYLCASARADLGEQYFGPGTRLTVT.